This T cell receptor beta chain was found in a study of T cell responses to AZD1222 COVID-19 vaccine. Study outcomes and limitations: Among vaccine-associated CD4 TCRs, coverage spanned spike, with dominance at 160-218 and 743-854. Reports indicate that nearly half of spike-specific TCRs are directed at unmutated variant regions. The sample set comprised mostly white British donors with more females, and clonal diversity was possibly underestimated. Spike-specific TCR repertoires showed rising breadth and depth after two AZD1222 doses.

Profiled with immunoSEQ multiplex PCR; TCRdb holds only in-frame clones, not every one. The sample lists 120,000 to 150,000 clones, around nine tenths occurring once. Regarding this clone: The antigen is undetermined.

CDR1 is SGHRS, CDR2 YFSETQ, per germline. V lost 2 bases and J 6 bases, leaving 10 bases between the germline ends. CDR3 length: 13 residues. The receptor's source is an adult in good health. Sequencing was performed on peripheral blood, taken on day 0 of AZD1222 vaccination. The V gene is TRBV5-1, the J gene TRBJ2-3; perhaps TRBD1 as D (6 bases). The CDR3 DNA follows: TGCGCCAGCAGCTTTTGGGGGCGGGATACGCAGTATTTT. Its protein is CASSFWGRDTQYF.